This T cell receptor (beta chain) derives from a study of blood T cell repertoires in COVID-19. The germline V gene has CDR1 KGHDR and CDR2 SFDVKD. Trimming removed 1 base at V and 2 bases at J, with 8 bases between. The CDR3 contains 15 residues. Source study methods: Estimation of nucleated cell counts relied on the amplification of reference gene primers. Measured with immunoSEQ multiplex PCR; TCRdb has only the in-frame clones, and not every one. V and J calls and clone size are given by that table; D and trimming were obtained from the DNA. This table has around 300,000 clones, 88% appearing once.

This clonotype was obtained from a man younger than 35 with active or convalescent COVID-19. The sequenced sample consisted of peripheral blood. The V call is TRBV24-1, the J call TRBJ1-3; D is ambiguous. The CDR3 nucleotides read TGTGCCACCAGTGATTTAGTGGCGGCTGGAAACACCATATATTTT. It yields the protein CATSDLVAAGNTIYF.